The text below deals with one TCR beta chain. The source of the sample is a study of cytomegalovirus exposure and HLA in healthy donors. PCR was performed using 60 Vbeta and 13 Jbeta primers. Profiling relied on immunoSEQ multiplex PCR, and the TCRdb table lists in-frame clones only, not all of them. The repertoire holds about 150,000 clones, with 65% to 90% as singletons. The CDR3 covers 15 residues. V was pared by 10 bases and J by 6 bases, with 15 bases of the junction left unmatched. CDR1 MNHNY and CDR2 SVGAGI come from the germline V gene (reference sequence). Input material: PBMCs. The origin of this receptor is a man aged 50-60 years in good health and CMV-seropositive. This rearrangement joins TRBV6-6 to TRBJ1-2, with 9 bases fitting TRBD1. The CDR3 region has the DNA TGTGCCACCTTACTTCCTTCCGGGACAGGGCATGGCTACACCTTC. Protein: CATLLPSGTGHGYTF.